The 29 T cell receptor beta chains in this list originate from one sample, sequenced in a study of blood T cell repertoires in COVID-19 (dated by TCRdb to the early 2020s). The receptor library was made with the immunoSEQ multiplex PCR assay. In its TCRdb copy, this immuneACCESS table keeps in-frame sequences only and misses some clones. Where compared with another copy, unresolved V genes explain less than half of these, and the others have no known cause. The sample yields 70,000 or so clones; over 65% were counted once. Jointly, the top ten make up under 40% of the sample. Source material: peripheral blood. The source is a woman aged 70-85 years with acute or convalescent COVID-19.

J is TRBJ2-7 and V is TRBV5-6; 8 nucleotides match TRBD1. This CDR3 comprises 15 residues. V was pared by 4 bases and J by 3 bases, with 9 bases of the junction left unmatched. The germline gives CDR1 SGHDT, CDR2 YYEEEE. In DNA form, the CDR3 reads TGTGCCAGCAGCCCTGGTGGCAGGGGGCTCTACGAGCAGTACTTC. This gives the protein CASSPGGRGLYEQYF.

The chain recombines TRBV27 with TRBJ2-7; 7 nucleotides line up with TRBD1. The V segment lost 5 bases and the J segment 4 bases; nucleotides outside the gene matches: 11. Germline lookup yields CDR1 MNHEY and CDR2 SMNVEV (reference sequence). The CDR3 is made up of 15 amino acids. The chain's CDR3 is CASSRGQGIFYEQYF. The CDR3 DNA sequence: TGTGCCAGCAGTAGGGGGCAGGGAATATTTTACGAGCAGTACTTC.

The J gene is TRBJ1-6, the V gene TRBV7-9; D is possibly TRBD1 (5 bases). Trimming took off 5 bases at V and 8 bases at J, with 16 bases between the two ends. The length of the CDR3 is 15 residues. CDR1 is SEHNR and CDR2 is FQNEAQ in the germline V gene (reference sequence). In DNA, the CDR3 is TGTGCCAGCAGCATTGGGACTACGTCCTATTCACCCCTCCACTTT. Protein sequence: CASSIGTTSYSPLHF.

This chain joins TRBV19 and TRBJ1-5; D unresolved. The V and J ends lost 6 bases and 3 bases respectively, with 9 bases between them. Per germline, CDR1 LNHDA and CDR2 SQIVND (reference sequence). There are 13 residues in the CDR3. CDR3 region: CASRNSLNQPQHF. DNA of the CDR3: TGTGCCAGTAGAAACAGTCTCAATCAGCCCCAGCATTTT.

The chain recombines TRBV30 with TRBJ2-6; TRBD2 matches at 13 bases. Trimming at V came to 4 bases and at J to 2 bases, leaving 5 bases not matched to a gene. The CDR3 consists of 17 residues. Germline V gene lookup returns CDR1 GTSNPN and CDR2 SVGIG (reference sequence). Here the CDR3 DNA reads TGTGCCTGGAAACTAGCGGGAGGGCCCCCTGGGGCCAACGTCCTGACTTTC. Translation: CAWKLAGGPPGANVLTF.

In its sample, this clone was seen a few times. The rearrangement links TRBV9 to TRBJ2-3; D may be TRBD2 (6 bases). This CDR3 comprises 14 residues. Trimming pared 1 base from V and 3 bases from J, leaving 9 bases between. Germline V gene lookup returns CDR1 SGDLS and CDR2 YYNGEE. CDR3 sequence reads: CASSVRLGTDTQYF. DNA of the CDR3: TGTGCCAGCAGCGTACGACTAGGAACAGATACGCAGTATTTT.

The chain recombines TRBV3-1 (or the pseudogene TRBV3-2) with TRBJ2-7; D is ambiguous. The CDR3 length is 14 residues. V lost 2 bases and J lost 0, with 8 bases in between. The V gene's germline CDR1 is LGHDT and CDR2 YNNKEL (reference sequence). In DNA, the CDR3 is TGTGCCAGCAGCCAACAATGGAGCTCCTACGAGCAGTACTTC. Residues: CASSQQWSSYEQYF.

J is TRBJ2-2 and V is TRBV30, with 9 nucleotides matching TRBD2. This CDR3 is 15 amino acids long. Germline CDR1 is GTSNPN and CDR2 is SVGIG (reference sequence). Trimming removed 2 bases from V and 9 bases from J; junction bases left unmatched: 10. CDR3 residues: CAWSPLASGNWELFF. The CDR3 DNA is TGTGCCTGGAGTCCCCTGGCTAGCGGGAACTGGGAGCTGTTTTTT.

This clone was detected ten times or more. V gene TRBV11-2 combines with J gene TRBJ2-2; D possibly corresponds to TRBD2 (5 bases). Looked up from germline, CDR1 is SGHAT and CDR2 is FQNNGV. The CDR3 extends over 18 amino acids. V was cut by 2 bases and J by 4 bases, with 20 bases left in between. The CDR3 is CASSLPPGASRATGELFF. DNA for the CDR3: TGTGCCAGCAGCTTACCCCCCGGTGCTAGCCGGGCCACCGGGGAGCTGTTTTTT. The full variable domain, completed using reference TRBV11-2 and TRBJ2-2, is EAGVAQSPRYKIIEKRQSVAFWCNPISGHATLYWYQQILGQGPKLLIQFQNNGVVDDSQLPKDRFSAERLKGVDSTLKIQPAKLEDSAVYLCASSLPPGASRATGELFFGEGSRLTVL.

The chain carries TRBV20-1 and TRBJ1-1; D is perhaps TRBD1 (6 bases). The CDR3 has 11 residues. Deletions cut 5 bases from V and 8 bases from J, with 12 bases between. From germline, CDR1 is DFQATT and CDR2 SNEGSKA (reference sequence). The CDR3 sequence: CSALTGTEAFF. In nucleotides, the CDR3 is TGCAGTGCTCTAACCGGGACAGAAGCTTTCTTT.

This chain links TRBV6-5 with TRBJ1-4; TRBD1 might be the D (6 bases). Between the trimmed V and J ends, which lost 2 bases and 4 bases, there was a span of 8 bases. Germline V gene sequence: CDR1 MNHEY, CDR2 SVGAGI. The CDR3 contains 14 residues. The CDR3 coding sequence is TGTGCCAGCAGTTACAGGGGGGGTAATGAAAAACTGTTTTTT. It specifies CASSYRGGNEKLFF.

The gene calls are TRBV7-9 and TRBJ2-7; 7 bases agree with TRBD2. In germline, CDR1 is SEHNR, CDR2 FQNEAQ (reference sequence). The CDR3 is 16 residues long. Trimming took 1 base from V and 1 from J; bases not matched to a gene: 7. In DNA form, the CDR3 reads TGTGCCAGCAGCTTAGGTAGGGCTAGCGGTTCCTACGAGCAGTACTTC. This sequence encodes CASSLGRASGSYEQYF. The complete variable domain, with remaining parts taken from reference TRBV7-9 and TRBJ2-7, reads DTGVSQNPRHKITKRGQNVTFRCDPISEHNRLYWYRQTLGQGPEFLTYFQNEAQLEKSRLLSDRFSAERPKGSFSTLEIQRTEQGDSAMYLCASSLGRASGSYEQYFGPGTRLTVT.

The chain recombines TRBV12-3 or TRBV12-4 with TRBJ1-2; possible D gene TRBD1, 6 bases. V lost 6 bases and J 7 bases, leaving 12 bases between the germline ends. The CDR3 is 12 residues long. CDR3 in DNA: TGTGCCAGCAGCAACAGGGATTTTGGCTACACCTTC. Translating it yields CASSNRDFGYTF.

This rearrangement joins TRBV18 to TRBJ1-6; 9 nucleotides agree with TRBD1. J gave up 8 bases and V 0 bases, and 2 bases lay outside the gene matches. CDR1 KGHSH and CDR2 LQKENI come from the germline V gene. CDR3 length: 15 amino acids. The CDR3 sequence: CASSPPGQGDSPLHF. The DNA of the CDR3 is TGTGCCAGCTCACCACCGGGACAGGGAGATTCACCCCTCCACTTT. Drawing the rest from reference TRBV18 and TRBJ1-6, the complete variable domain is NAGVMQNPRHLVRRRGQEARLRCSPMKGHSHVYWYRQLPEEGLKFMVYLQKENIIDESGMPKERFSAEFPKEGPSILRIQQVVRGDSAAYFCASSPPGQGDSPLHFGNGTRLTVT.

In this sample, this clone turned up once. V usage is TRBV6-2 or TRBV6-3 and J usage is TRBJ1-1; TRBD1 matches 7 bases. The V and J ends lost 0 bases and 6 bases, in that order; junction bases with no gene match: 4. The CDR3 is 14 residues long. CDR1 and CDR2 (germline): MNHEY, SVGEGT. CDR3 region: CASSYSDRVAEAFF. The DNA of the CDR3 is TGTGCCAGCAGTTACTCTGACAGGGTAGCTGAAGCTTTCTTT.

The genes are TRBV20-1 and TRBJ1-1, with TRBD1 as a possible D gene (6 bases). The CDR3 contains 11 residues. Germline V gene data show CDR1 as DFQATT and CDR2 as SNEGSKA (reference sequence). Trimming pared 5 bases from V and 3 bases from J, leaving 7 bases between. The CDR3 DNA sequence: TGCAGTGCTGACAGGCACACTGAAGCTTTCTTT. Residues: CSADRHTEAFF.

For the CDR3, the DNA is TGTGCCAGCAGCCAAGATCCACTAGCGGGAGAAGGGCAGTACTTC. Translation: CASSQDPLAGEGQYF. The chain carries TRBV3-1 (or the pseudogene TRBV3-2) and TRBJ2-7; TRBD2 matches at 11 bases. Germline CDR1 and CDR2: LGHDT and YNNKEL (reference sequence). V shed 0 bases and J 9 bases; nucleotides not matched to a gene: 7. The CDR3 is 15 amino acids.

This chain links TRBV5-6 with TRBJ2-1; 16 bases match TRBD2. The CDR3 is 19 residues long. V shed 4 bases and J 4 bases; nucleotides not matched to a gene: 11. Germline V gene data show CDR1 as SGHDT and CDR2 as YYEEEE. The CDR3 loop is CASSPLYGTSGRDYNEQFF. CDR3 coding DNA: TGTGCCAGCAGCCCACTTTACGGGACTAGCGGGAGGGATTACAATGAGCAGTTCTTC.

The chain uses TRBV6-1 and TRBJ2-1; 7 bases are a match to TRBD2. The CDR3 consists of 14 residues. Germline-derived CDR1 and CDR2 are MNHNS and SASEGT. The junction had 6 bases not matched to a gene; V was cut back by 0 bases and J by 10 bases. CDR3 in amino acids: CASSEAGGLREQFF. CDR3 in DNA: TGTGCCAGCAGTGAAGCGGGAGGGCTTCGGGAGCAGTTCTTC.

Of note for this clone: Germline and junction disagree at one end, which may indicate a read error. The chain uses TRBV6-2 or TRBV6-3 and TRBJ2-2; D not resolved. CDR1 is MNHEY, CDR2 SVGEGT, per germline. The CDR3 is made up of 12 amino acids. The DNA of the CDR3 is TGTGCCACCAGTCTTAATACCGGGGAGCTGTTTTTT. Protein: CATSLNTGELFF.

J is TRBJ2-4 and V is TRBV28, with D tentatively TRBD1 (6 bases). The V gene lost 6 bases and the J gene lost 7 bases, with 13 bases spanning the gap. The CDR3 is 13 amino acids. Germline V lookup: CDR1 MDHEN, CDR2 SYDVKM. Written as DNA, the CDR3 is TGTGCCAGCAGCCCCTCAACAGGGAACATTCAGTACTTC. Translating it yields CASSPSTGNIQYF.

This clone occurred a few times. The chain employs TRBV7-2 and TRBJ1-2; 8 nucleotides line up with TRBD1. The V gene end was trimmed by 6 bases and the J gene end by 1 base; junction bases not matched to a gene: 4. The CDR3 consists of 14 residues. CDR1 is SGHTA, CDR2 FQGNSA, per germline. The CDR3: CASSPDRGNYGYTF. The CDR3 nucleotides read TGTGCCAGCAGTCCCGACAGGGGTAACTATGGCTACACCTTC.

The J gene is TRBJ2-5, the V gene TRBV19; possibly TRBD1 for D (7 bases). This CDR3 has 13 amino acids. Trimming pared 8 bases from V and 6 bases from J, leaving 16 bases between. Germline assignment: CDR1 LNHDA and CDR2 SQIVND (reference sequence). DNA for the CDR3: TGTGCCAGTCAGGGGTCAGGGGGGCAGACCCAGTACTTC. As protein: CASQGSGGQTQYF. Full variable domain (missing parts from reference TRBV19 and TRBJ2-5): DGGITQSPKYLFRKEGQNVTLSCEQNLNHDAMYWYRQDPGQGLRLIYYSQIVNDFQKGDIAEGYSVSREKKESFPLTVTSAQKNPTAFYLCASQGSGGQTQYFGPGTRLLVL.

The sample holds one count of this clone. This chain connects TRBV3-1 (or the pseudogene TRBV3-2) to TRBJ2-1, with TRBD2 as a possible D gene (6 bases). The V end lost 4 bases, the J end lost 4 bases, and 11 bases lay between the germline ends. This CDR3 contains 14 residues. In germline, CDR1 is LGHDT, CDR2 YNNKEL (reference sequence). In DNA, the CDR3 is TGTGCCAGCAGCCCCCGGGACTTATACAATGAGCAGTTCTTC. Amino acids: CASSPRDLYNEQFF.

The CDR3, as DNA: TGTGCCAGCAGTTTGGGCCCTAGGGGTAGAAATTCACCCCTCCACTTT. It yields the protein CASSLGPRGRNSPLHF. This chain uses TRBV27 with TRBJ1-6; the D gene is possibly TRBD1 (5 bases). Germline V CDR1 and CDR2: MNHEY, SMNVEV (reference sequence). With 3 bases removed from V and 7 bases from J, the gap between germline ends came to 16 bases. CDR3 length: 16 amino acids.

This clone was counted only a few times. The chain couples TRBV19 to TRBJ1-5; weak D call: TRBD1 (6 bases). Germline V lookup: CDR1 LNHDA, CDR2 SQIVND (reference sequence). Trimming left V 2 bases short and J 2 bases short, with 7 bases between. The CDR3 is 14 residues long. CDR3 in DNA: TGTGCCAGTAGTATATCAGGGGGCAATCAGCCCCAGCATTTT. Translation: CASSISGGNQPQHF.

The chain employs TRBV7-2 and TRBJ1-3; D not certain. Germline V gene sequence: CDR1 SGHTA, CDR2 FQGNSA. V was trimmed by 5 bases and J by 0 bases, leaving 8 bases between them. The CDR3 length is 14 residues. The CDR3, as DNA: TGTGCCAGCAGCCCATCGAGCTCTGGAAACACCATATATTTT. This encodes CASSPSSSGNTIYF. The full variable domain, with the rest looked up from reference TRBV7-2 and TRBJ1-3, is GAGVSQSPSNKVTEKGKDVELRCDPISGHTALYWYRQSLGQGLEFLIYFQGNSAPDKSGLPSDRFSAERTGGSVSTLTIQRTQQEDSAVYLCASSPSSSGNTIYFGEGSWLTVV.

This clone has only a few counts. J is TRBJ2-1 and V is TRBV6-6; possible D gene TRBD2, 5 bases. Germline values: CDR1 MNHNY, CDR2 SVGAGI (reference sequence). This CDR3 spans 12 amino acids. V was trimmed by 8 bases and J by 4 bases, leaving 9 bases between them. CDR3 sequence (DNA): TGTGCCAGCGCGGGCGGGTACAATGAGCAGTTCTTC. Residues: CASAGGYNEQFF.

The chain joins TRBV18 to TRBJ1-1; D is unresolved. V shed 2 bases and J shed 8 bases, with 6 bases lying between them. From germline, CDR1 is KGHSH and CDR2 LQKENI. This CDR3 has 11 residues. The CDR3 loop reads CASSPKEEAFF. CDR3 bases: TGTGCCAGCTCACCAAAAGAGGAAGCTTTCTTT.